The 23 T cell receptor beta chains given below trace back to one sample, sequenced in a study of cytomegalovirus exposure and HLA in healthy donors. The primer mix had 60 Vbeta and 13 Jbeta primers. The table came from immunoSEQ multiplex PCR; TCRdb's copy has only in-frame clones and leaves some out. The sample carries some 190,000 clones, 60% to 85% recorded once. The specimen sequenced was PBMCs. These receptors originate from a man between 18 and 35 years old in good health and CMV-seronegative.

The chain combines TRBV30 with TRBJ1-2; D is uncertain. Germline-derived CDR1 and CDR2 are GTSNPN and SVGIG (reference sequence). The CDR3 loop spans 12 amino acids. V lost 2 bases, J lost 2 bases, and 6 bases lay in between. The CDR3 loop is CAWSLQNYGYTF. The DNA of the CDR3 is TGTGCCTGGAGTTTACAGAACTATGGCTACACCTTC.

The chain's CDR3 is CASSLDPTGGYTF. The CDR3 DNA reads as TGTGCCAGCAGCCTCGACCCAACGGGAGGCTACACCTTC. V usage is TRBV2 and J usage is TRBJ1-2; no definite D call. Germline CDR1 reads SNHLY; CDR2 reads FYNNEI. The V end was cut by 6 bases, the J end by 8 bases, with 16 bases between. CDR3 length: 13 residues.

The V and J genes are TRBV27 and TRBJ2-7, with a tentative D call TRBD1 (7 bases). The V end was cut by 2 bases, the J end by 3 bases, with 11 bases between. CDR3 length: 14 residues. The germline V gene has CDR1 MNHEY and CDR2 SMNVEV (reference sequence). CDR3 sequence (DNA): TGTGCCAGCAGTTTAGGGCAGGGGGGCTACGAGCAGTACTTC. Translation: CASSLGQGGYEQYF.

This clone was seen once. This rearrangement joins TRBV5-1 to TRBJ1-2; the D is unclear. V lost 2 bases and J 4 bases, leaving 9 bases between the germline ends. CDR1 is SGHRS, CDR2 YFSETQ, per germline. The CDR3 runs 13 residues. CDR3 sequence (DNA): TGCGCCAGCAGCTTTAACGGAGTCTATGGCTACACCTTC. Translating gives CASSFNGVYGYTF.

The chain carries TRBV19 and TRBJ1-2, with unresolved D. Germline V gene data show CDR1 as LNHDA and CDR2 as SQIVND (reference sequence). This CDR3 has 13 residues. Trimming pared 8 bases from V and 7 bases from J, leaving 17 bases between. This CDR3 reads CASRQRREGGYTF. The DNA for the CDR3 is TGTGCCAGTCGGCAGCGGAGGGAGGGTGGCTACACCTTC.

The chain links TRBV6-9 to TRBJ2-6; weak D call: TRBD1 (5 bases). V was clipped by 5 bases and J by 0 bases, with 11 bases between them. The CDR3 is made up of 16 amino acids. From germline, CDR1 is MNHGY and CDR2 SVAAGI. The CDR3 coding sequence is TGTGCCAGCAGTCTAGGGGTCTCCTCTGGGGCCAACGTCCTGACTTTC. Translation: CASSLGVSSGANVLTF.

The gene calls are TRBV10-3 and TRBJ2-5; TRBD2 is a possible D gene (6 bases). The germline CDR1 and CDR2 sequences are ENHRY and SYGVKD. This CDR3 contains 13 residues. The V end lost 6 bases, the J end lost 4 bases, and 12 bases lay between the germline ends. Here the CDR3 reads CAIREAGSETQYF. Written as DNA, the CDR3 is TGTGCCATCAGGGAGGCGGGGTCAGAGACCCAGTACTTC.

The V call is TRBV6-1, the J call TRBJ2-6, with a tentative D call TRBD2 (5 bases). V was clipped by 10 bases and J by 2 bases, with 15 bases between them. The CDR3 runs 15 residues. Germline V gives CDR1 MNHNS, CDR2 SASEGT. The CDR3 DNA sequence: TGTGCCACCAGACCGGGATCAGCTGGGGCCAACGTCCTGACTTTC. Residues: CATRPGSAGANVLTF.

This clone is a singleton in its sample. The chain joins TRBV4-2 to TRBJ2-1; 10 bases are a match to TRBD2. The CDR3 is 14 amino acids. The V segment lost 4 bases and the J segment 9 bases; nucleotides outside the gene matches: 6. Germline lookup yields CDR1 LGHNA and CDR2 YNFKEQ. The CDR3 DNA reads as TGTGCCAGCAGCCTTACTAGCGGGGTTATTGAGCAGTTCTTC. It specifies CASSLTSGVIEQFF.

The chain links TRBV19 to TRBJ2-1; D gene ambiguous. Germline-derived CDR1 and CDR2 are LNHDA and SQIVND (reference sequence). The ends were cut back, 6 bases at V and 6 bases at J, with 12 bases in the middle. The length of the CDR3 is 13 residues. The CDR3 sequence is CASSRTDFNEQFF. The CDR3 DNA is TGTGCCAGTAGCCGAACAGATTTCAATGAGCAGTTCTTC.

The chain combines TRBV7-3 with TRBJ2-2; a possible D gene is TRBD1 (6 bases). Germline CDR1 SGHTA, CDR2 FQGTGA. The CDR3 sequence is 15 residues long. V lost 0 bases, J lost 7 bases, and 12 bases lay in between. This CDR3 is CASSLTTTGSGELFF. The CDR3 DNA reads TGTGCCAGCAGCTTAACAACTACAGGGAGCGGGGAGCTGTTTTTT.

The V and J genes are TRBV9 and TRBJ2-5, with 7 nucleotides matching TRBD2. Losses at the gene ends were 0 bases for V and 2 bases for J; bases not matched to a gene: 7. The CDR3 runs 16 residues. Germline loops: CDR1 SGDLS, CDR2 YYNGEE. In DNA, the CDR3 is TGTGCCAGCAGCGTAGCAAGCGGGGTCCAGCAAGAGACCCAGTACTTC. Encoded protein: CASSVASGVQQETQYF. Drawing the rest from reference TRBV9 and TRBJ2-5, the complete variable domain is DSGVTQTPKHLITATGQRVTLRCSPRSGDLSVYWYQQSLDQGLQFLIQYYNGEERAKGNILERFSAQQFPDLHSELNLSSLELGDSALYFCASSVASGVQQETQYFGPGTRLLVL.

This chain uses TRBV4-1 with TRBJ2-1; TRBD1 might be the D (5 bases). Trimming took off 1 base at V and 7 bases at J, with 26 bases between the two ends. Germline V gene sequence: CDR1 MGHRA, CDR2 YSYEKL. This CDR3 comprises 19 residues. CDR3 nucleotide sequence: TGCGCCAGCAGCCAAGTGGGGCCCTCTTTCCTTGAATCGGGTAATGAGCAGTTCTTC. It yields the protein CASSQVGPSFLESGNEQFF.

V is TRBV28 and J is TRBJ1-1, with 7 bases identical to TRBD1. Trimming cost V 5 bases and J 2 bases; bases outside gene matches: 8. This CDR3 comprises 15 residues. Germline CDR1 reads MDHEN; CDR2 reads SYDVKM. The chain's CDR3 is CASSPSGTANTEAFF. The CDR3 DNA is TGTGCCAGCAGTCCCTCTGGGACAGCAAACACTGAAGCTTTCTTT.

V and J are TRBV7-8 and TRBJ2-7; D unclear. Per the germline V gene, CDR1 is SGHVS and CDR2 is FQNEAQ. V lost 1 base, J lost 0 bases, and 7 bases lay in between. The CDR3 covers 14 residues. Written as DNA, the CDR3 is TGTGCCAGCAGCTTAGGGCGGCGCTCCTACGAGCAGTACTTC. Protein sequence: CASSLGRRSYEQYF.

Note on this clone: The same CDR3 also results from other DNA sequences found in this sample. The V gene is TRBV5-1, the J gene TRBJ1-3; possibly TRBD1 for D (6 bases). The germline CDR1 and CDR2 sequences are SGHRS and YFSETQ. Trimming shortened V by 0 bases and J by 2 bases, and 9 bases separated the two germline ends. CDR3 length equals 15 residues. CDR3 nucleotide sequence: TGCGCCAGCAGCTTGGAGGGGACAACTGGAAACACCATATATTTT. Translating gives CASSLEGTTGNTIYF.

This clone has a single count. The CDR3 nucleotides read TGTGCCAGCAGTTTCCGCGGCCCGAACACTGAAGCTTTCTTT. This encodes CASSFRGPNTEAFF. The chain is built from TRBV28 and TRBJ1-1, with D hard to call. Trimming shortened V by 3 bases and J by 1 base, and 9 bases separated the two germline ends. Germline lookup yields CDR1 MDHEN and CDR2 SYDVKM. The CDR3 is made up of 14 amino acids.

This chain connects TRBV5-1 to TRBJ2-7; 7 nucleotides match TRBD1. The CDR3 sequence is 14 residues long. In germline, CDR1 is SGHRS, CDR2 YFSETQ. J lost 3 bases, V lost 3 bases, and 6 bases had no gene match. The CDR3, as DNA: TGCGCCAGCAGCTGGTTGGGACAGAACTACGAGCAGTACTTC. Translating it yields CASSWLGQNYEQYF.

This chain uses TRBV5-4 with TRBJ1-1, with D possibly being TRBD1 (5 bases). The CDR3 length is 14 residues. The germline gives CDR1 SGHNT, CDR2 YYREEE (reference sequence). V was shortened by 2 bases and J by 1 base, with 9 bases between the two germline ends. Here the CDR3 reads CASSFSGRNTEAFF. The CDR3 region has the DNA TGTGCCAGCAGCTTTTCAGGGCGGAACACTGAAGCTTTCTTT.

The rearrangement links TRBV9 to TRBJ2-5; maybe TRBD2 (5 bases). CDR1 and CDR2 from the germline V gene are SGDLS and YYNGEE. V dropped 2 bases and J dropped 4 bases, with 15 bases sitting between them. The CDR3 is 15 residues long. This chain's CDR3 is CASSVQLGQGETQYF. The CDR3 region has the DNA TGTGCCAGCAGCGTTCAACTAGGGCAAGGAGAGACCCAGTACTTC. Using reference TRBV9 and TRBJ2-5 for the parts outside the CDR3, the full variable domain is DSGVTQTPKHLITATGQRVTLRCSPRSGDLSVYWYQQSLDQGLQFLIQYYNGEERAKGNILERFSAQQFPDLHSELNLSSLELGDSALYFCASSVQLGQGETQYFGPGTRLLVL.

This clone has a single count. The rearrangement links TRBV9 to TRBJ2-2; tentative D call: TRBD1 (5 bases). The CDR3 consists of 14 residues. Germline CDR1 reads SGDLS; CDR2 reads YYNGEE. With 4 bases removed from V and 5 bases from J, the gap between germline ends came to 12 bases. The CDR3 region has the DNA TGTGCCAGCAGCTCGGGCAGGGCGACCGGGGAGCTGTTTTTT. The encoded protein is CASSSGRATGELFF. The full variable domain, in which reference TRBV9 and TRBJ2-2 provide the parts outside the CDR3, is DSGVTQTPKHLITATGQRVTLRCSPRSGDLSVYWYQQSLDQGLQFLIQYYNGEERAKGNILERFSAQQFPDLHSELNLSSLELGDSALYFCASSSGRATGELFFGEGSRLTVL.

This chain links TRBV19 with TRBJ1-4; unclear D gene. Germline V gene sequence: CDR1 LNHDA, CDR2 SQIVND (reference sequence). Trimming stripped 7 bases from V and 2 bases from J, with 14 bases between. CDR3 size: 15 residues. CDR3 coding DNA: TGTGCCAGTACCCCCGTCGGGTTGACTAATGAAAAACTGTTTTTT. It yields the protein CASTPVGLTNEKLFF.

This clone was observed a single time. The rearrangement joins TRBV7-3 to TRBJ2-3, with a weak D call TRBD2 (6 bases). Germline CDR1 is SGHTA and CDR2 is FQGTGA. CDR3 length equals 16 residues. Trimming removed 5 bases from V and 5 bases from J, with 20 bases in between. Here the CDR3 reads CASSAGTSAGVDTQYF. In DNA, the CDR3 is TGTGCCAGCAGCGCCGGGACTTCGGCTGGGGTAGATACGCAGTATTTT.